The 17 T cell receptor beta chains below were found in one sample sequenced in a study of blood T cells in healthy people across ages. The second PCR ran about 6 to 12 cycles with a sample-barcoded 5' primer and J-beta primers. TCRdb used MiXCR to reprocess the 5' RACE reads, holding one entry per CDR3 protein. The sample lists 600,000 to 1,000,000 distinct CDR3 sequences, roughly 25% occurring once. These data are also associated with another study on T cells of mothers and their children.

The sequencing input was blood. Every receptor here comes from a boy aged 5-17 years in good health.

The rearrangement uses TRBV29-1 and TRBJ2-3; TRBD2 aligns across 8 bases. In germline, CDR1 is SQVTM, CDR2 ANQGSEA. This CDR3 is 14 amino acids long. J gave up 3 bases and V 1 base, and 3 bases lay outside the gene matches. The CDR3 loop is CSVEGGGRTDTQYF. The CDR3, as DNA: TGCAGCGTTGAAGGCGGGGGGCGGACAGATACGCAGTATTTT.

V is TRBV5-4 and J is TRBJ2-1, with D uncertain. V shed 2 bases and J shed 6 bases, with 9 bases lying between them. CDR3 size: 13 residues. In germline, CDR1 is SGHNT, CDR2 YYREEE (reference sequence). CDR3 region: CASSLEIINEQFF. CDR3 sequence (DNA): TGTGCCAGCAGCTTAGAGATTATCAATGAGCAGTTCTTC.

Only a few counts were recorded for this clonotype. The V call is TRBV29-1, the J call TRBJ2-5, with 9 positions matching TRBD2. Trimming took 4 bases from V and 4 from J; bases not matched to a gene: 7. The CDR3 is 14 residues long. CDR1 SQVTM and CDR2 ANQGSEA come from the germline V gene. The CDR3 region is CSVAVAGGGETQYF. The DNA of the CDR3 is TGCAGCGTTGCAGTGGCGGGGGGGGGAGAGACCCAGTACTTC.

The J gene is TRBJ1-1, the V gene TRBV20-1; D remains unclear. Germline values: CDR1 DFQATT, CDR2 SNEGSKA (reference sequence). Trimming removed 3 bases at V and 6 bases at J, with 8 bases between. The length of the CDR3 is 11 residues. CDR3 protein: CSARGIAEAFF. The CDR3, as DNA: TGCAGTGCTAGGGGAATTGCTGAAGCTTTCTTT.

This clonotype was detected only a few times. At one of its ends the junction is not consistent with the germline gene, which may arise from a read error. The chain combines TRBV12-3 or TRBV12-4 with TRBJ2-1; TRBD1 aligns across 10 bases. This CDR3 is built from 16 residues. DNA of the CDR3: TGCGCCAGCAGTCCGGACAGGGGGTCTCGAGGCGATGAGCAGTTCTTC. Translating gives CASSPDRGSRGDEQFF.

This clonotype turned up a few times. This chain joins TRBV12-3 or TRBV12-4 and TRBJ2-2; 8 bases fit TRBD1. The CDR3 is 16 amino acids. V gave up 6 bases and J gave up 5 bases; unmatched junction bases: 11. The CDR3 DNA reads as TGTGCCAGCAGCAAGAGGGACAGGTACCGGACCGGGGAGCTGTTTTTT. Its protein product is CASSKRDRYRTGELFF.

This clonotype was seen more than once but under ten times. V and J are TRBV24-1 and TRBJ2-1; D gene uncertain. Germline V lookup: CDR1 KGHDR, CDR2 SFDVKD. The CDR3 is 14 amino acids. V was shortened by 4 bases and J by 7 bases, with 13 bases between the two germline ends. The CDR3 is CATSDPESWNEQFF. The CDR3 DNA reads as TGTGCCACCAGTGACCCCGAGTCATGGAATGAGCAGTTCTTC.

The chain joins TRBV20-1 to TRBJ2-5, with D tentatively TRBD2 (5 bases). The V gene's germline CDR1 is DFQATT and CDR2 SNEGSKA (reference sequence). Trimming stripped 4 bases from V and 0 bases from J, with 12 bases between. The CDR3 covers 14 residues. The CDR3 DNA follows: TGCAGTGCTATAGGACTTGGATACCAAGAGACCCAGTACTTC. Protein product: CSAIGLGYQETQYF.

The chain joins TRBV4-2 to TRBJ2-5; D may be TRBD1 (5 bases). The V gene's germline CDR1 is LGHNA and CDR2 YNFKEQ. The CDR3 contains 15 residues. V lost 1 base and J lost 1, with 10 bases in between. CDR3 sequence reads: CASSQVTDLQETQYF. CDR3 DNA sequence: TGTGCCAGCAGCCAAGTGACAGACCTCCAAGAGACCCAGTACTTC.

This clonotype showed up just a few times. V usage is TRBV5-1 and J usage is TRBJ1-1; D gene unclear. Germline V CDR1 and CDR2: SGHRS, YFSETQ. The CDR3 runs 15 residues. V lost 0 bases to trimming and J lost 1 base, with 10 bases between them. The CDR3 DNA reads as TGCGCCAGCAGCTTGGTTCGGGTACCGAACACTGAAGCTTTCTTT. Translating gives CASSLVRVPNTEAFF.

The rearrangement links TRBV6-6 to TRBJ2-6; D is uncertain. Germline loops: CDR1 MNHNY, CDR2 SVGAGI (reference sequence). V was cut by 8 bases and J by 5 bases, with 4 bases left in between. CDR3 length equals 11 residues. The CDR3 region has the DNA TGTGCCAGCCTTCGGGCCAACGTCCTGACTTTC. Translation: CASLRANVLTF.

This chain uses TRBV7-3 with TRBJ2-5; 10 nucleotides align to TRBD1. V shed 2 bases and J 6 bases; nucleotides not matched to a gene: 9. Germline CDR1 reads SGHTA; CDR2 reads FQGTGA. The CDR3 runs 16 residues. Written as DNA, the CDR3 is TGTGCCAGCAGCTTATCAGGGACAGGGGTTTCGAAGACCCAGTACTTC. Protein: CASSLSGTGVSKTQYF.

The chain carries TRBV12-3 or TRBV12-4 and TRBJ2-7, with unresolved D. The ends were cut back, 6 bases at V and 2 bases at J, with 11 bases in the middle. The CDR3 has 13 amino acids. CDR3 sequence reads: CASRPDGTYEQYF. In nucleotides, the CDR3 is TGTGCCAGCAGACCGGACGGAACCTACGAGCAGTACTTC.

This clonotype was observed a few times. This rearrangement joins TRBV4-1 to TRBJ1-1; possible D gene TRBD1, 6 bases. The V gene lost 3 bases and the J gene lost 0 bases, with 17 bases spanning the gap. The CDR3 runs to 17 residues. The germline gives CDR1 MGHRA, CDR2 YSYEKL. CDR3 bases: TGCGCCAGCAGCCATGATGGGGGGGGCGAGGTGAACACTGAAGCTTTCTTT. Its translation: CASSHDGGGEVNTEAFF.

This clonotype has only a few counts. CDR3 in amino acids: CSVEVTGNSEQYF. DNA for the CDR3: TGCAGCGTTGAAGTGACAGGGAATTCCGAGCAGTACTTC. The chain uses TRBV29-1 and TRBJ2-7, with 7 bases matching TRBD1. This CDR3 has 13 residues. Germline V gene lookup returns CDR1 SQVTM and CDR2 ANQGSEA. J gave up 6 bases and V 1 base, and 6 bases lay outside the gene matches.

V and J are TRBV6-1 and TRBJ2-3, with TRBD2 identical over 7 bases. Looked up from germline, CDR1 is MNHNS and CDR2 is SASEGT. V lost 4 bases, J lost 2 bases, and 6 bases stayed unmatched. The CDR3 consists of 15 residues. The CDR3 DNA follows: TGTGCCAGCAGTGTGACTAGCAGTTCCACAGATACGCAGTATTTT. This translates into CASSVTSSSTDTQYF.

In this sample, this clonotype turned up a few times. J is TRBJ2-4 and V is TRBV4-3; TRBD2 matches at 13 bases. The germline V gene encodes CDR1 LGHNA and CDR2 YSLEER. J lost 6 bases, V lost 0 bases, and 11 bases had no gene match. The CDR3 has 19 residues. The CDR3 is CASSQDRPGTSGIINIQYF. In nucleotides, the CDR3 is TGCGCCAGCAGCCAAGATCGTCCCGGGACTAGCGGGATAATAAACATTCAGTACTTC.